The sequence of this TCR beta chain was determined in a study of shared clonotypes between healthy human individuals. Profiling relied on immunoSEQ multiplex PCR, and the TCRdb table lists in-frame clones only, not all of them. The data contain roughly 590,000 clones, 95% to 96% of them seen just once; the ten biggest clones take up 0.1% to 0.11%. Naive CD8 cells comprised CD45RO-negative, CCR7-positively selected cells, excluding terminally differentiated effector memory CD45RA+ cells. The CDR3 sequence is 13 residues long. Germline V gene lookup returns CDR1 SGHRS and CDR2 YFSETQ. V gave up 2 bases and J gave up 7 bases, with 10 bases separating them.

Material: naive CD8+ T cells sorted from blood. This clonotype originated in a woman under 40 in good health. The chain links TRBV5-1 to TRBJ2-1; D is unresolved. The CDR3 nucleotides are TGCGCCAGCAGCTTATTCCCCGGAAATGAGCAGTTCTTC. It is translated as CASSLFPGNEQFF.